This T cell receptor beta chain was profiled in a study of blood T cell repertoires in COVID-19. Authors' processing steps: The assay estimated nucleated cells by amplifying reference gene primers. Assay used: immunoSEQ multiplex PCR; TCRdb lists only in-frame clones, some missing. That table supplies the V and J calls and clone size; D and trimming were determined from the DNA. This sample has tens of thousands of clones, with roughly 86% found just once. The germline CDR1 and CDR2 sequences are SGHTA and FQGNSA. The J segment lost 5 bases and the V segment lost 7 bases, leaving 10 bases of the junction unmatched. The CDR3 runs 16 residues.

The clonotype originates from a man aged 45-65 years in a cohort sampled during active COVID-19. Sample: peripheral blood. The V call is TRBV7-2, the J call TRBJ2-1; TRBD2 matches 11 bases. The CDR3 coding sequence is TGTGCCAGCAACCCGGGACTAGCGGACTTTCACAATGAGCAGTTCTTC. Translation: CASNPGLADFHNEQFF.